What follows are 32 T cell receptor beta chains derived from one specimen sequenced in a study of blood T cell repertoires in COVID-19. Measured with immunoSEQ multiplex PCR; TCRdb has only the in-frame clones, and not every one. The sample holds around 250,000 clones; roughly nine tenths are singletons and the top ten take 1% to 1.5%. Sequencing used PBMCs or T cells enriched from blood (not recorded which). These receptor sequences come from a human donor in a cohort exposed to, infected with or recovered from COVID-19 (not recorded which). The donor label of this sample is uncertain.

The chain couples TRBV24-1 to TRBJ2-1, with 7 bases matching TRBD1. Losses at the gene ends were 2 bases for V and 7 bases for J; bases not matched to a gene: 16. The germline gives CDR1 KGHDR, CDR2 SFDVKD. This CDR3 has 18 amino acids. The CDR3 nucleotides read TGTGCCACCAGTGATTCGTCCCGGGACAGCGTCCCTAGGAATGAGCAGTTCTTC. Translated, it gives CATSDSSRDSVPRNEQFF.

CDR3: CASSQADQPQHF. In DNA, the CDR3 is TGTGCCAGCAGCCAAGCAGATCAGCCCCAGCATTTT. This rearrangement joins TRBV3-1 (or the pseudogene TRBV3-2) to TRBJ1-5; D gene ambiguous. Trimming stripped 1 base from V and 5 bases from J, with 3 bases between. CDR1 and CDR2 (germline): LGHDT, YNNKEL (reference sequence). This CDR3 comprises 12 residues.

The CDR3 region has the DNA TGTGCCAGCAGTGGGCCAGGGCCCCAAGAGACCCAGTACTTC. Translating gives CASSGPGPQETQYF. The chain employs TRBV5-4 and TRBJ2-5, with a possible D match to TRBD1 (5 bases). Per the germline V gene, CDR1 is SGHNT and CDR2 is YYREEE (reference sequence). The germline V and J ends were trimmed by 5 bases and 1 base, with 12 bases remaining between them. The CDR3 is made up of 14 amino acids.

V and J are TRBV10-3 and TRBJ1-2; the D gene is possibly TRBD1 (5 bases). Germline V CDR1 and CDR2: ENHRY, SYGVKD. V lost 4 bases to trimming and J lost 8 bases, with 8 bases between them. The CDR3 consists of 11 residues. The CDR3 protein is CAISAGYGYTF. In DNA form, the CDR3 reads TGTGCCATCAGTGCAGGGTACGGCTACACCTTC.

The genes are TRBV12-3 or TRBV12-4 and TRBJ1-1, with 8 bases fitting TRBD1. With V trimmed by 6 bases and J by 6 bases, 3 bases remained unmatched. This CDR3 contains 12 residues. This chain's CDR3 is CASSMGQAEAFF. The CDR3 DNA sequence: TGTGCCAGCAGCATGGGACAGGCTGAAGCTTTCTTT.

The rearrangement joins TRBV6-2 or TRBV6-3 to TRBJ1-1; D call uncertain. The germline V gene has CDR1 MNHEY and CDR2 SVGEGT. The ends were cut back, 5 bases at V and 2 bases at J, with 9 bases in the middle. This CDR3 has 13 residues. Here the CDR3 DNA reads TGTGCCAGCAGTATTAAATTTAACACTGAAGCTTTCTTT. Protein sequence: CASSIKFNTEAFF.

The chain employs TRBV7-2 and TRBJ1-1, with TRBD1 matching 7 bases. This CDR3 is built from 17 residues. Per the germline V gene, CDR1 is SGHTA and CDR2 is FQGNSA. Unmatched junction bases numbered 7, after V lost 0 bases and J lost 0 bases. The CDR3 here is CASSLATRQGLNTEAFF. The CDR3 nucleotides read TGTGCCAGCAGCTTAGCAACCAGACAGGGACTGAACACTGAAGCTTTCTTT.

The V call is TRBV18, the J call TRBJ2-2; 7 bases are shared with TRBD1. From germline, CDR1 is KGHSH and CDR2 LQKENI. The V and J ends lost 3 bases and 4 bases, in that order; junction bases with no gene match: 8. The length of the CDR3 is 16 residues. The CDR3 DNA sequence: TGTGCCAGCTCACCCGACGGCAGGGGGATCACCGGGGAGCTGTTTTTT. Translating it yields CASSPDGRGITGELFF.

This clone is a singleton in its sample. The V call is TRBV7-2, the J call TRBJ1-1; D may be TRBD1 (6 bases). The length of the CDR3 is 15 residues. Per the germline V gene, CDR1 is SGHTA and CDR2 is FQGNSA. With 0 bases removed from V and 4 bases from J, the gap between germline ends came to 12 bases. The CDR3, as DNA: TGTGCCAGCAGCTTAGCAAGGGGGTCGGGCACTGAAGCTTTCTTT. Protein sequence: CASSLARGSGTEAFF.

The rearrangement joins TRBV5-1 to TRBJ2-1; 13 bases align to TRBD2. Germline CDR1 SGHRS, CDR2 YFSETQ. The CDR3 sequence is 15 residues long. Unmatched junction bases numbered 5, after V lost 5 bases and J lost 6 bases. The chain's CDR3 is CASRPGTSGVNEQFF. The CDR3 DNA reads TGCGCCAGCAGACCCGGGACTAGCGGGGTCAATGAGCAGTTCTTC.

The chain joins TRBV27 to TRBJ2-3; a possible D gene is TRBD2 (6 bases). Trimming took off 6 bases at V and 5 bases at J, with 33 bases between the two ends. The CDR3 runs 20 residues. The germline V gene encodes CDR1 MNHEY and CDR2 SMNVEV (reference sequence). The CDR3 DNA reads as TGTGCCAGCAGCGACCGAGCTGGGGACTTCATAGTTCGAGGGCAAGATACGCAGTATTTT. Amino acids: CASSDRAGDFIVRGQDTQYF.

The gene calls are TRBV19 and TRBJ2-7; TRBD2 might be the D (5 bases). Germline values: CDR1 LNHDA, CDR2 SQIVND (reference sequence). The CDR3 length is 14 residues. Trimming left V 4 bases short and J 6 bases short, with 16 bases between. The chain's CDR3 is CASSNPSKSGEQYF. DNA of the CDR3: TGTGCCAGTAGTAACCCGAGTAAAAGCGGCGAGCAGTACTTC.

This chain joins TRBV7-9 and TRBJ1-4, with unresolved D. Per germline, CDR1 SEHNR and CDR2 FQNEAQ (reference sequence). Trimming removed 3 bases at V and 3 bases at J, with 23 bases between. The CDR3 contains 19 residues. The DNA for the CDR3 is TGTGCCAGCAGCTTGTTAGGGAGGAGGTCGTTAGCGTCTAATGAAAAACTGTTTTTT. This translates into CASSLLGRRSLASNEKLFF.

V and J are TRBV7-3 and TRBJ2-5, with 8 bases fitting TRBD2. Germline CDR1 reads SGHTA; CDR2 reads FQGTGA. Trimming took 5 bases from V and 5 from J; bases not matched to a gene: 10. The CDR3 is made up of 15 amino acids. The CDR3 loop reads CASSPLRGEGETQYF. The CDR3 DNA sequence: TGTGCCAGCAGCCCTTTGCGGGGGGAAGGGGAGACCCAGTACTTC.

The rearrangement joins TRBV2 to TRBJ2-7, with no clear D. V gave up 7 bases and J gave up 0 bases, with 13 bases separating them. The CDR3 has 14 residues. The germline gives CDR1 SNHLY, CDR2 FYNNEI. CDR3: CASTPDMNSYEQYF. The DNA for the CDR3 is TGTGCCAGCACCCCCGACATGAACTCCTACGAGCAGTACTTC.

The J gene is TRBJ2-2, the V gene TRBV7-9; 12 nucleotides agree with TRBD1. The J segment lost 7 bases and the V segment lost 5 bases, leaving 8 bases of the junction unmatched. Germline values: CDR1 SEHNR, CDR2 FQNEAQ (reference sequence). The CDR3 has 16 residues. DNA for the CDR3: TGTGCCAGCAGCCCGGGACAGGGGGCGACGGTCGGGGAGCTGTTTTTT. Protein product: CASSPGQGATVGELFF. The whole variable domain, filled in from reference TRBV7-9 and TRBJ2-2, reads DTGVSQNPRHKITKRGQNVTFRCDPISEHNRLYWYRQTLGQGPEFLTYFQNEAQLEKSRLLSDRFSAERPKGSFSTLEIQRTEQGDSAMYLCASSPGQGATVGELFFGEGSRLTVL.

The chain combines TRBV12-5 with TRBJ1-4, with 8 bases lining up with TRBD1. The CDR3 has 17 amino acids. Germline loops: CDR1 LGHNT, CDR2 FRNRAP. The junction had 10 bases not matched to a gene; V was cut back by 0 bases and J by 7 bases. CDR3 nucleotides: TGTGCTAGTGGTTTGGTGGGCGGGACAGGTGAAAGTGAAAAACTGTTTTTT. The encoded protein is CASGLVGGTGESEKLFF.

The chain uses TRBV30 and TRBJ2-7; a weak D match, TRBD1 (6 bases). V was clipped by 3 bases and J by 0 bases, with 6 bases between them. Germline CDR1 is GTSNPN and CDR2 is SVGIG (reference sequence). The CDR3 contains 12 residues. Here the CDR3 reads CAWRGGSYEQYF. The DNA for the CDR3 is TGTGCCTGGAGAGGGGGCTCCTACGAGCAGTACTTC. Looking up the rest from reference TRBV30 and TRBJ2-7 gives the full variable domain: SQTIHQWPATLVQPVGSPLSLECTVEGTSNPNLYWYRQAAGRGLQLLFYSVGIGQISSEVPQNLSASRPQDRQFILSSKKLLLSDSGFYLCAWRGGSYEQYFGPGTRLTVT.

V usage is TRBV7-8 and J usage is TRBJ2-7; perhaps TRBD2 as D (7 bases). V gave up 5 bases and J gave up 2 bases, with 13 bases separating them. The germline V gene has CDR1 SGHVS and CDR2 FQNEAQ. The CDR3 loop spans 14 amino acids. The CDR3 DNA follows: TGTGCCAGCAGCCGAGGAGGGGGGGCCTACGAGCAGTACTTC. Protein product: CASSRGGGAYEQYF.

The chain has TRBV27 and TRBJ2-7, with TRBD2 as a possible D gene (6 bases). Germline assignment: CDR1 MNHEY and CDR2 SMNVEV (reference sequence). The CDR3 totals 14 residues. The ends were cut back, 3 bases at V and 3 bases at J, with 12 bases in the middle. The CDR3 spells CASSFSLEGYEQYF. CDR3 in DNA: TGTGCCAGCAGTTTTTCACTGGAGGGCTACGAGCAGTACTTC.

J is TRBJ2-2 and V is TRBV5-5; 10 bases map to TRBD1. V lost 5 bases, J lost 4 bases, and 8 bases stayed unmatched. Germline values: CDR1 SGHKS, CDR2 YYEKEE (reference sequence). The CDR3 is 16 residues long. The CDR3 DNA follows: TGTGCCAGCAGAAGCCGACAGGGGGCTTTCACCGGGGAGCTGTTTTTT. It is translated as CASRSRQGAFTGELFF.

The CDR3 protein is CASSRGQGEGGYTF. CDR3 DNA: TGTGCCAGCAGCCGCGGACAGGGGGAAGGTGGCTACACCTTC. V gene TRBV7-8 combines with J gene TRBJ1-2; 10 positions match TRBD1. With 5 bases clipped from V and 7 bases from J, the junction kept 7 bases outside the gene matches. From germline, CDR1 is SGHVS and CDR2 FQNEAQ. This CDR3 spans 14 amino acids.

The rearrangement joins TRBV19 to TRBJ1-5, with 10 bases identical to TRBD1. The CDR3 has 15 amino acids. Germline CDR1 reads LNHDA; CDR2 reads SQIVND (reference sequence). V gave up 4 bases and J gave up 4 bases; unmatched junction bases: 4. The CDR3 DNA reads TGTGCCAGTAGTAGGGACAGGGGAGTTAATCAGCCCCAGCATTTT. Residues: CASSRDRGVNQPQHF.

The chain couples TRBV19 to TRBJ2-1; 11 nucleotides line up with TRBD2. With V trimmed by 3 bases and J by 5 bases, 6 bases remained unmatched. This CDR3 comprises 16 residues. The germline gives CDR1 LNHDA, CDR2 SQIVND (reference sequence). This CDR3 is CASSIRGLAADNEQFF. In DNA form, the CDR3 reads TGTGCCAGTAGTATCAGGGGACTAGCGGCAGACAATGAGCAGTTCTTC.

The V call is TRBV4-2, the J call TRBJ1-6; 10 bases are shared with TRBD1. Germline V lookup: CDR1 LGHNA, CDR2 YNFKEQ. The CDR3 runs 19 residues. Germline trimming cut 1 base from V and 7 bases from J; bases unmatched to any gene: 13. CDR3 in amino acids: CASSQAGGKTGGGNSPLHF. CDR3 bases: TGTGCCAGCAGCCAAGCCGGTGGGAAGACAGGGGGCGGGAATTCACCCCTCCACTTT.

Worth noting for this clone: Its ends do not fully match the called genes, so a read error is possible. V is TRBV6-5 and J is TRBJ2-3; no firm D call. CDR3 length: 14 residues. CDR1 is MNHEY and CDR2 is SVGAGI in the germline V gene. The CDR3 sequence: CASTLRGSKDPQYF. CDR3 DNA sequence: TGTGCCAGCACCTTGAGAGGTTCAAAAGATCCGCAGTATTTT.

This clone has at least ten counts. The CDR3 nucleotides read TGTGCCAGCAGCCAAGAGACGGGACACATAACCGGGGAGCTGTTTTTT. It yields the protein CASSQETGHITGELFF. The rearrangement uses TRBV4-2 and TRBJ2-2; TRBD1 is a possible D gene (6 bases). Germline lookup yields CDR1 LGHNA and CDR2 YNFKEQ. The CDR3 is 16 residues long. V lost 0 bases and J lost 5, with 13 bases in between.

The genes are TRBV7-6 and TRBJ1-1, with D possibly being TRBD1 (5 bases). The CDR3 is made up of 15 amino acids. V was trimmed by 2 bases and J by 1 base, leaving 11 bases between them. Germline CDR1 reads SGHVS; CDR2 reads FNYEAQ. CDR3 protein: CASSLSEGRNTEAFF. The CDR3 DNA reads TGTGCCAGCAGCTTATCGGAGGGGCGGAACACTGAAGCTTTCTTT. Supplemented by reference TRBV7-6 and TRBJ1-1, the full variable domain reads GAGVSQSPRYKVTKRGQDVALRCDPISGHVSLYWYRQALGQGPEFLTYFNYEAQQDKSGLPNDRFSAERPEGSISTLTIQRTEQRDSAMYRCASSLSEGRNTEAFFGQGTRLTVV.

This clone appeared a single time. The CDR3 sequence is CASSDRGYGYTF. DNA for the CDR3: TGTGCCAGCAGTGATCGGGGCTATGGCTACACCTTC. The V and J genes are TRBV6-4 and TRBJ1-2; D remains unclear. This CDR3 is built from 12 residues. Germline V gene lookup returns CDR1 MRHNA and CDR2 SNTAGT. V lost 3 bases to trimming and J lost 4 bases, with 6 bases between them.

On this clone itself: The sample has other DNA sequences that encode this CDR3 too. The V and J genes are TRBV7-9 and TRBJ1-5; 8 positions agree with TRBD1. The V gene end was trimmed by 5 bases and the J gene end by 2 bases; junction bases not matched to a gene: 5. This CDR3 is 15 amino acids long. Looked up from germline, CDR1 is SEHNR and CDR2 is FQNEAQ (reference sequence). In DNA, the CDR3 is TGTGCCAGCAGCCTAGGGGGACAGGGCAATCAGCCCCAGCATTTT. Translating gives CASSLGGQGNQPQHF.

The J gene is TRBJ2-2, the V gene TRBV9; the D gene is possibly TRBD1 (5 bases). Trimming stripped 3 bases from V and 0 bases from J, with 15 bases between. Germline CDR1 and CDR2: SGDLS and YYNGEE. The CDR3 covers 17 residues. Here the CDR3 DNA reads TGTGCCAGCAGCGGTCGTCAGACAGTTCCGAACACCGGGGAGCTGTTTTTT. Protein product: CASSGRQTVPNTGELFF.

The V and J genes are TRBV7-9 and TRBJ2-2; 10 bases align to TRBD1. J lost 6 bases, V lost 5 bases, and 6 bases had no gene match. The CDR3 runs 15 residues. CDR1 is SEHNR and CDR2 is FQNEAQ in the germline V gene (reference sequence). Written as DNA, the CDR3 is TGTGCCAGCAGCCTTACCGGGACAGGGGCCGGGGAGCTGTTTTTT. Amino acid sequence: CASSLTGTGAGELFF.